This T cell receptor beta chain was obtained from a study of OX40 agonist ivuxolimab in advanced cancers. Data came from immunoSEQ multiplex PCR; TCRdb stores just in-frame clones and leaves some out. The profile shows approximately 39,000 clones, around 89% of them singletons. Only a few counts were recorded for this clone. Sequencing was performed on CD4+ or CD8+ T cells sorted from blood, taken in a trial of the OX40 agonist ivuxolimab. The sequence was collected from an adult with an advanced solid tumor such as melanoma, head and neck, liver or kidney cancer.

The CDR3 reads CASSPGQGAQPQHF. CDR3 in DNA: TGTGCCAGCAGCCCCGGACAGGGAGCTCAGCCCCAGCATTTT. J is TRBJ1-5 and V is TRBV7-9; 8 bases match TRBD1. The CDR3 runs 14 residues. Per the germline V gene, CDR1 is SEHNR and CDR2 is FQNEAQ (reference sequence). The J segment lost 6 bases and the V segment lost 5 bases, leaving 6 bases of the junction unmatched.